These 28 T cell receptor beta chains were sequenced from one sample in a study of control samples from healthy donors and cancer patients. Clones were read by immunoSEQ multiplex PCR, and TCRdb kept only the in-frame ones, dropping some. The sample lists approximately 140,000 clones; over 85% were seen once. The sample taken for sequencing was blood. These receptor sequences come from a man younger than 40 in good health.

The V gene is TRBV30, the J gene TRBJ1-1; no reliable D call. Germline V CDR1 and CDR2: GTSNPN, SVGIG (reference sequence). This CDR3 spans 14 amino acids. Trimming took 0 bases from V and 1 from J, leaving 9 bases between them. In nucleotides, the CDR3 is TGTGCCTGGAGTGTTAACTGGAAGAACACTGAAGCTTTCTTT. It encodes CAWSVNWKNTEAFF. Looking up the rest from reference TRBV30 and TRBJ1-1 gives the full variable domain: SQTIHQWPATLVQPVGSPLSLECTVEGTSNPNLYWYRQAAGRGLQLLFYSVGIGQISSEVPQNLSASRPQDRQFILSSKKLLLSDSGFYLCAWSVNWKNTEAFFGQGTRLTVV.

The V and J genes are TRBV27 and TRBJ2-5; D perhaps matches TRBD1 (6 bases). The germline V gene has CDR1 MNHEY and CDR2 SMNVEV (reference sequence). CDR3 length: 15 residues. Trimming removed 4 bases at V and 0 bases at J, with 12 bases between. The CDR3 coding sequence is TGTGCCAGCAGTTCGCAGGGGAGATACCAAGAGACCCAGTACTTC. This codes for CASSSQGRYQETQYF.

Here the CDR3 reads CASSATGTEQYF. CDR3 sequence (DNA): TGTGCCAGCAGCGCCACAGGGACCGAGCAGTACTTC. The chain has TRBV9 and TRBJ2-7, with D perhaps TRBD1 (6 bases). Germline V gene data show CDR1 as SGDLS and CDR2 as YYNGEE. This CDR3 is 12 amino acids long. V lost 3 bases and J lost 6, with 10 bases in between.

The V call is TRBV25-1, the J call TRBJ1-1, with 7 positions matching TRBD1. Germline values: CDR1 MGHDK, CDR2 SYGVNS. V lost 6 bases to trimming and J lost 1 base; unmatched junction nucleotides: 2. There are 13 residues in the CDR3. This CDR3 is CASRGQRNTEAFF. In DNA form, the CDR3 reads TGTGCCAGCAGGGGACAGAGGAACACTGAAGCTTTCTTT.

With regard to this clone: The DNA is omitted, as the CDR3 cannot be located on it reliably, and the CDR3 follows TCRdb's listing. This chain links TRBV28 with TRBJ2-2. Germline CDR1 is MDHEN and CDR2 is SYDVKM. The CDR3 is 15 amino acids in total, end residues counted. CDR3: CASSRTSGRTGELFF.

J is TRBJ1-2 and V is TRBV28, with a weak D call TRBD1 (5 bases). Looked up from germline, CDR1 is MDHEN and CDR2 is SYDVKM. The CDR3 length is 15 residues. V was trimmed by 6 bases and J by 8 bases, leaving 22 bases between them. CDR3 protein: CASSKAGTPAVGYTF. CDR3 sequence (DNA): TGTGCCAGCAGCAAAGCCGGGACTCCCGCTGTAGGCTACACCTTC.

The genes are TRBV19 and TRBJ1-4; possibly TRBD1 for D (5 bases). The CDR3 loop spans 13 amino acids. The germline V and J ends were trimmed by 1 base and 7 bases, with 7 bases remaining between them. The V gene's germline CDR1 is LNHDA and CDR2 SQIVND (reference sequence). This CDR3 is CASSIAQGEKLFF. The CDR3 region has the DNA TGTGCCAGTAGTATAGCTCAGGGTGAAAAACTGTTTTTT.

This clone occurred once. The chain combines TRBV29-1 with TRBJ2-7; D is undetermined. This CDR3 spans 11 amino acids. Germline CDR1 is SQVTM and CDR2 is ANQGSEA. V dropped 0 bases and J dropped 11 bases, with 11 bases sitting between them. The CDR3 sequence is CSVEDLVHKYF. Written as DNA, the CDR3 is TGCAGCGTTGAAGATTTAGTCCATAAGTACTTC.

As for this clone: The same CDR3 can be traced to other DNA sequences in this sample. This chain joins TRBV9 and TRBJ1-1; 7 bases are shared with TRBD1. V lost 3 bases to trimming and J lost 5 bases; unmatched junction nucleotides: 7. This CDR3 is built from 14 residues. CDR1 is SGDLS, CDR2 YYNGEE, per germline. CDR3 loop: CASSGRQGRTEAFF. DNA for the CDR3: TGTGCCAGCAGCGGAAGACAGGGTCGGACTGAAGCTTTCTTT.

This chain connects TRBV9 to TRBJ1-1; D possibly corresponds to TRBD1 (5 bases). The germline gives CDR1 SGDLS, CDR2 YYNGEE. The CDR3 runs to 13 residues. The V end was cut by 6 bases, the J end by 9 bases, with 18 bases between. The CDR3 reads CASTRAAQGQAFF. In DNA form, the CDR3 reads TGTGCCAGCACCCGAGCGGCGCAGGGACAAGCTTTCTTT.

The chain recombines TRBV9 with TRBJ1-1, with D hard to call. From germline, CDR1 is SGDLS and CDR2 YYNGEE. V gave up 3 bases and J gave up 3 bases, with 6 bases separating them. The CDR3 sequence is 12 residues long. The CDR3 loop reads CASSERDTEAFF. CDR3 in DNA: TGTGCCAGCAGCGAAAGGGACACTGAAGCTTTCTTT. The full variable domain, its missing parts supplied by reference TRBV9 and TRBJ1-1, is DSGVTQTPKHLITATGQRVTLRCSPRSGDLSVYWYQQSLDQGLQFLIQYYNGEERAKGNILERFSAQQFPDLHSELNLSSLELGDSALYFCASSERDTEAFFGQGTRLTVV.

The chain couples TRBV6-2 or TRBV6-3 to TRBJ2-7, with D tentatively TRBD2 (6 bases). The V end lost 0 bases, the J end lost 0 bases, and 9 bases lay between the germline ends. The CDR3 is made up of 15 amino acids. Germline CDR1 reads MNHEY; CDR2 reads SVGEGT. CDR3 amino acids: CASSYSGLLSYEQYF. Written as DNA, the CDR3 is TGTGCCAGCAGTTACTCGGGACTCCTCTCCTACGAGCAGTACTTC.

The V and J genes are TRBV28 and TRBJ1-5; D unclear. CDR1 and CDR2 (germline): MDHEN, SYDVKM. V lost 2 bases, J lost 0 bases, and 11 bases lay in between. This CDR3 is built from 16 residues. In DNA, the CDR3 is TGTGCCAGCAGTTTAATCCGGGGTCATAGCAATCAGCCCCAGCATTTT. Translated, it gives CASSLIRGHSNQPQHF. The complete variable domain, with remaining parts taken from reference TRBV28 and TRBJ1-5, reads DVKVTQSSRYLVKRTGEKVFLECVQDMDHENMFWYRQDPGLGLRLIYFSYDVKMKEKGDIPEGYSVSREKKERFSLILESASTNQTSMYLCASSLIRGHSNQPQHFGDGTRLSIL.

The genes are TRBV6-2 or TRBV6-3 and TRBJ2-3; D may be TRBD1 or TRBD2 (5 bases each). The germline V and J ends were trimmed by 2 bases and 2 bases, with 8 bases remaining between them. The CDR3 loop spans 14 amino acids. The germline CDR1 and CDR2 sequences are MNHEY and SVGEGT. DNA of the CDR3: TGTGCCAGCAGTTACGCCGGGACCACAGATACGCAGTATTTT. As protein: CASSYAGTTDTQYF.

The chain joins TRBV28 to TRBJ1-5, with D hard to call. V lost 3 bases and J 11 bases, leaving 17 bases between the germline ends. The CDR3 runs to 14 residues. The germline V gene has CDR1 MDHEN and CDR2 SYDVKM. CDR3 bases: TGTGCCAGCAGTTTGGGCAGGACGTGGTTTTCCCAGCATTTT. Its protein is CASSLGRTWFSQHF.

V is TRBV6-1 and J is TRBJ2-3; 9 bases match TRBD2. J lost 2 bases, V lost 4 bases, and 7 bases had no gene match. The germline V gene encodes CDR1 MNHNS and CDR2 SASEGT. The CDR3 sequence is 16 residues long. The CDR3 here is CASSVRASGTTDTQYF. CDR3 coding DNA: TGTGCCAGCAGTGTTCGGGCTAGCGGGACCACAGATACGCAGTATTTT.

J is TRBJ2-1 and V is TRBV12-3 or TRBV12-4, with D possibly being TRBD2 (6 bases). The CDR3 consists of 13 residues. Trimming took off 5 bases at V and 4 bases at J, with 9 bases between the two ends. The CDR3, as DNA: TGTGCCAGCAGTCGACTAGTTTACAATGAGCAGTTCTTC. This gives the protein CASSRLVYNEQFF.

At least ten counts were recorded for this clone. The chain combines TRBV7-9 with TRBJ2-5, with 11 bases identical to TRBD2. Germline CDR1 is SEHNR and CDR2 is FQNEAQ (reference sequence). The CDR3 consists of 18 residues. The junction had 9 bases not matched to a gene; V was cut back by 0 bases and J by 3 bases. Written as DNA, the CDR3 is TGTGCCAGCAGCTTAGCTGCATGGGGACTAGCGGAGAAAGAGACCCAGTACTTC. Protein sequence: CASSLAAWGLAEKETQYF.

V is TRBV9 and J is TRBJ2-1; tentatively, D is TRBD2 (6 bases). The CDR3 covers 14 residues. V was trimmed by 4 bases and J by 6 bases, leaving 14 bases between them. Looked up from germline, CDR1 is SGDLS and CDR2 is YYNGEE. The CDR3: CASSPWTGGNEQFF. The CDR3 DNA follows: TGTGCCAGCAGCCCCTGGACCGGGGGCAATGAGCAGTTCTTC.

This sequence joins TRBV11-1 and TRBJ1-6, with D possibly TRBD1 on 6 matching bases. V lost 0 bases and J lost 14, with 14 bases in between. The CDR3 has 14 amino acids. Germline values: CDR1 SGHAT, CDR2 FQDESV (reference sequence). CDR3 in amino acids: CASSLATAGESLHF. In DNA, the CDR3 is TGTGCCAGCAGCTTAGCGACGGCAGGGGAGTCCCTCCACTTT.

The chain is built from TRBV7-9 and TRBJ1-1; D unresolved. V lost 5 bases, J lost 0 bases, and 7 bases lay in between. Per germline, CDR1 SEHNR and CDR2 FQNEAQ (reference sequence). The CDR3 is 13 amino acids. The CDR3 DNA reads as TGTGCCAGCAGCCATTCTATGAACACTGAAGCTTTCTTT. Amino acids: CASSHSMNTEAFF.

The chain uses TRBV3-1 (or the pseudogene TRBV3-2) and TRBJ1-5; D possibly corresponds to TRBD1 (5 bases). Deletions cut 4 bases from V and 3 bases from J, with 10 bases between. The CDR3 runs to 14 residues. CDR1 and CDR2 from the germline V gene are LGHDT and YNNKEL (reference sequence). The DNA of the CDR3 is TGTGCCAGCAGCCCTACAGGCCCCAATCAGCCCCAGCATTTT. It is translated as CASSPTGPNQPQHF.

This chain connects TRBV6-5 to TRBJ2-7; D gene ambiguous. The V and J ends lost 7 bases and 0 bases respectively, with 10 bases between them. The germline gives CDR1 MNHEY, CDR2 SVGAGI. The CDR3 runs 13 residues. This CDR3 is CASTASSSYEQYF. CDR3 DNA sequence: TGTGCCAGCACGGCGTCGAGCTCCTACGAGCAGTACTTC.

The J gene is TRBJ2-3, the V gene TRBV19; TRBD2 aligns across 15 bases. This CDR3 contains 15 residues. The germline V gene encodes CDR1 LNHDA and CDR2 SQIVND (reference sequence). V lost 5 bases to trimming and J lost 5 bases; unmatched junction nucleotides: 2. The CDR3 sequence is CASSEGLAGGDTQYF. The CDR3 DNA follows: TGTGCCAGTAGTGAGGGACTAGCGGGAGGAGATACGCAGTATTTT.

The rearrangement uses TRBV5-1 and TRBJ1-2; D is unclear. This CDR3 has 14 residues. The germline V gene has CDR1 SGHRS and CDR2 YFSETQ. Trimming cost V 1 base and J 4 bases, with 11 bases left between them. This CDR3 is CASSLLASGYGYTF. CDR3 in DNA: TGCGCCAGCAGCTTGTTGGCCAGTGGCTATGGCTACACCTTC. Full variable domain (outside the CDR3, taken from reference TRBV5-1 and TRBJ1-2): KAGVTQTPRYLIKTRGQQVTLSCSPISGHRSVSWYQQTPGQGLQFLFEYFSETQRNKGNFPGRFSGRQFSNSRSEMNVSTLELGDSALYLCASSLLASGYGYTFGSGTRLTVV.

The rearrangement links TRBV7-9 to TRBJ1-2; D gene unclear. The germline V and J ends were trimmed by 5 bases and 8 bases, with 12 bases remaining between them. CDR1 SEHNR and CDR2 FQNEAQ come from the germline V gene (reference sequence). There are 12 residues in the CDR3. The CDR3, as DNA: TGTGCCAGCAGCCCAACTTCCGTCGGCTACACCTTC. It translates to CASSPTSVGYTF. Drawing the rest from reference TRBV7-9 and TRBJ1-2, the complete variable domain is DTGVSQNPRHKITKRGQNVTFRCDPISEHNRLYWYRQTLGQGPEFLTYFQNEAQLEKSRLLSDRFSAERPKGSFSTLEIQRTEQGDSAMYLCASSPTSVGYTFGSGTRLTVV.

J is TRBJ1-1 and V is TRBV7-2; D is possibly TRBD1 (5 bases). Trimming took 5 bases from V and 0 from J, leaving 13 bases between them. CDR1 and CDR2 from the germline V gene are SGHTA and FQGNSA. CDR3 length equals 15 residues. The CDR3 nucleotides read TGTGCCAGCAGCACCAGGGTGGAGTTGAACACTGAAGCTTTCTTT. The encoded protein is CASSTRVELNTEAFF.

The chain carries TRBV12-3 or TRBV12-4 and TRBJ1-1; D is unresolved. CDR3 length equals 13 residues. V shed 1 base and J shed 7 bases, with 10 bases lying between them. CDR3: CASSLVGGSEAFF. CDR3 in DNA: TGTGCCAGCAGTTTAGTCGGAGGTAGTGAAGCTTTCTTT.